The present TCR beta chain was sequenced within a study of metastatic and nonmetastatic thyroid tumors (dated by TCRdb to about 2020). Study-level background: Repertoires were compared across peripheral blood and tumor or nodule tissue samples from malignant and benign thyroid patients. The paper's findings and limits, for the study overall: TCR beta diversity was reported as significantly higher in malignant tumors than in benign nodules, in both blood and tumor samples.

No treatment had been received by any patient before thyroid surgery. The study retrospectively analysed patient clinical samples collected from the early 2010s to the late 2010s using T-cell receptor beta sequencing. From the cysteine up to the phenylalanine, the CDR3 has a length of 16 residues. The CDR3 DNA has 48 bases and is translated from base 1. Trimming removed 0 bases from V and 8 bases from J, leaving 17 bases between the germline ends. According to the germline V gene (reference sequence), CDR1 reads SGHKS and CDR2 reads YYEKEE. The library was prepared using PCR. These reads were obtained on an Illumina HiSeq 4000. The TCR beta-chain CDR3 region of each patient was profiled by high-throughput sequencing. The authors processed their data as follows. CDR3 differences across clinicopathological groups were used to build a classifier for discriminating distant-metastatic papillary thyroid cancer patients. The Shannon index was used to assess repertoire diversity, and the Morisita-Horn index was used to assess tumor-blood repertoire similarity. TCRdb ran its own pipeline on the public reads, namely fastp trimming at Q25 and MiXCR clone calling, and kept in-frame beta chains. None of the V and J calls come from the authors' own analysis; TCRdb made them. The sample table lists about 23,000 clones, approximately 20% of them with a count of one. In total, the top ten clones hold over 6.5% of the sample.

This clone was observed many times. Its cognate antigen has yet to be identified. No much larger clone exists at a distance of one base, and base qualities are not known. The chain links TRBV5-5 with TRBJ1-4; there is no confident call for the D gene. Sequences were obtained from blood. This clonotype originated in a female donor with papillary thyroid cancer or a benign thyroid nodule (not recorded which). Some clones in this sample may be carry-over from other donors' samples. At the DNA level, the sequence is TGTGCCAGCAGCTTGGAGGGAAGGGCAGATAGAGAAAAACTGTTTTTT. It codes for CASSLEGRADREKLFF.